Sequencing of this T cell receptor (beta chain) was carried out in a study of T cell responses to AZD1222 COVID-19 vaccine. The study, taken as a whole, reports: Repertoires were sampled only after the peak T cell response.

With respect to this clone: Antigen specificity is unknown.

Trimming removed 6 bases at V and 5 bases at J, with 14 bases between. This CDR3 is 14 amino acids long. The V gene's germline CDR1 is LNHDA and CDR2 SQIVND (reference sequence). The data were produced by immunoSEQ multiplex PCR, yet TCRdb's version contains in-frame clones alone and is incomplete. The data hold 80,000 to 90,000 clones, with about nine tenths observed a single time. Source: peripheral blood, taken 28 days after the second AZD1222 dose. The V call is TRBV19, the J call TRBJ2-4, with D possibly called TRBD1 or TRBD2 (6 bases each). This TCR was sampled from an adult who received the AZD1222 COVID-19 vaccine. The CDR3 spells CASSPLGGQNIQYF. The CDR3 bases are TGTGCCAGTAGCCCGCTTGGGGGGCAAAACATTCAGTACTTC.